This T cell receptor (beta chain) was profiled in a study of blood T cell repertoires in COVID-19 (TCRdb year 2020). At the level of the whole study: Samples from collaborators originated in the United States, Italy and Spain and spanned both the acute and convalescent phases of COVID-19. The prospective study material was composed of cDNA or gDNA derived from T cells, B-cell-depleted T cells, or PBMCs. Subjects who had been exposed to COVID-19, were actively infected with it, or had recovered from it provided the deeply sampled blood TCRbeta repertoires that made up the dataset. The repertoires were released in a freely available public database intended as a resource for research on the immune response to SARS-CoV-2. Samples were obtained from the ongoing ImmuneRACE study (first 160 participants) and from about 1,300 subjects provided by 6 global collaborators. A de-identified subject ID, COVID-19 status, age in years and sex were almost always included in the sample metadata. Where available, HLA class I and class II types were taken from metadata supplied by the sample provider and were not determined by assay-based typing. What the research found in general, with its limitations: Clinical and demographic metadata were provided uncurated, with the amount varying by source and participant.

TCRbeta CDR3 regions were amplified from genomic DNA by means of the immunoSEQ Assay, a bias-controlled multiplex PCR. For the original study's pipeline: Within the assay, amplification of reference gene primers was used to estimate how many nucleated cells each sample contained. To quantify the absolute abundance of each unique TCRbeta CDR3 rearrangement, sequence reads were collapsed and filtered. Productive Simpson clonality was computed per sample as the square root of Simpson's diversity index over productive rearrangements. In TCRdb, the immuneACCESS table is reduced to in-frame sequences with V and J assigned. These tables do not hold every clone; where another copy was compared, an unresolved V gene accounts for under half, and the others remain unexplained. Clone size and the V and J calls come from that table; the DNA yielded D and trimming. The sample contains around 85,000 clones, nearly 90% of them found a single time. The top ten clonotypes cover more than 3.5% of the sample.

Relative to germline, V is 1 base shorter and J is 3 bases shorter, with 5 bases between their ends. CDR1 and CDR2, looked up from the germline V gene, are SGHRS and YFSETQ. The CDR3, cysteine through phenylalanine, is 12 amino acids long. Only the CDR3 DNA is retained, 36 bases long and in frame from the first base. Collaborating institutions collected whole blood in K2EDTA tubes following their own protocols. Collaborator samples were shipped for TCRbeta analysis as frozen whole blood, isolated PBMCs, or DNA extracted from either sample type. Note on this clone: The antigen it binds to is not known. Base quality data are lacking; no much larger clone is found one base away.

The TCR comes from an elderly woman with active or convalescent COVID-19. The chain was built from TRBV5-1 and TRBJ2-7; the D gene assignment is ambiguous. What was sequenced was peripheral blood. The DNA sequence reads TGCGCCAGCAGCTTGTACAACTACGAGCAGTACTTC. Translation gives CASSLYNYEQYF.